What follows is one T cell receptor beta chain and its context. Its antigen target is currently unknown. Nothing much larger sits one base from this clone, and base qualities are not available. The source of the sample is a study of shared clonotypes between healthy human individuals (dated by TCRdb to the early 2020s). Study-wide context: Three men and two women, aged 18 to 49 years, made up the cohort. For each donor, CD4 naive and CD4 memory were each run on three plates, CD8 naive on two plates, and CD8 memory on one plate. To estimate repertoire size and how much clonotype sharing occurs between individuals, the study deeply sequenced the blood TCR repertoires of five healthy adults. To increase sequencing depth and limit assay-specific biases, TCR repertoire library preparation and sequencing were carried out by different laboratories using diverse techniques. Each donor's leukapheresis produced roughly between roughly 0.94 and 9.5 billion PBMCs.

The paper as a whole reports these results and caveats: Sampling was restricted to blood, and TCR repertoires in tissue are likely to differ from TCR repertoires in blood. Incomplete sequencing was indicated by rarefaction of sorted-subset datasets, despite the large sequencing depth. Compared with non-shared clonotypes, clonotypes shared by all four sorted-subset donors had higher generation probabilities. Sharing across several donors was observed for around 5% of naive CD4, 3.5% of naive CD8, about 2.3% of memory CD4, and 0.4% of memory CD8 clonotypes. Because the study included only a small number of donors, the genetic and exposure-history diversity represented was limited. Larger estimated clonotype richness was generally found for naive subsets than for memory subsets. Pairwise subsampling led to the expectation that sequencing depth would affect the degree of clonotype sharing among donors.

The donors were healthy, HIV-negative adults who had no recently reported acute infections or vaccinations. Every donor was a Caucasian adult residing in Nashville, Tennessee, USA. CD4+ T cells were enriched through magnetic negative selection, after which naive cells were positively selected on CD45RA and the remaining negative fraction served as the memory subset. Blood was collected by leukapheresis, and PBMCs were isolated by Ficoll-Histopaque density gradient centrifugation and then cryopreserved in liquid nitrogen vapor phase. Analytical flow cytometry was used to check the purity and quantity of each magnetically sorted T cell population. Genomic DNA was isolated from each sorted fraction and quantified by UV absorbance on a Nanodrop 2000c. Using the deep immunoSEQ assay, multiplex PCR amplified TCR CDR3 regions from genomic DNA. Extracted genomic DNA from each cell subset was spread evenly across all wells of several immunoSEQ 96-well plates, with each plate serving as a replicate. Each replicate PCR for sorted subsets received 150 to 250 ng genomic DNA, equal to around 32,000 T cell genomes. Purified libraries were quantified with a Qubit 3.0 fluorometer, sized on a Bioanalyzer 2100, and re-quantified with the KAPA Library Quantification kit. Each immunoSEQ 96-well plate was sequenced on its own single-read 150-cycle Illumina NextSeq 550 flow cell. As for how the authors treated the data: Because the immunoSEQ output included only junctional sequences and no quality scores, the filtering could not be the same as the filtering used for full-length reads. Sequences were annotated with PyIR, a Python wrapper for IgBLAST v1.9, and V/J genes and CDR3 were assigned using IMGT germline references. Any read was removed if the V/J assignment was weak (E-value above 1e-6), the CDR3 was missing, or the read contained stop codons, out-of-frame junctions, or ambiguous translated residues. V3J clonotypes were defined by identical inferred V gene, J gene, and CDR3 amino acid sequence. Percentage overlap between repertoires was computed as shared unique clonotypes divided by the size of the smaller repertoire. RTK rarefaction, the Chao1 estimator, and Recon v2.1 estimates of unobserved clonotypes were used to assess repertoire richness. Generation probabilities for all TCRbeta clonotypes obtained by the gDNA method from four donors were computed using OLGA. The clones in this table, taken by TCRdb from immuneACCESS, are in-frame only. Not every clone is retained; where verified, under half of the shortfall comes from an unresolved V gene, and the cause of the rest is unknown. V, J and clone size are taken as reported in that table, and D and trimming were inferred from the DNA itself. The sample has roughly 2.5 million clones on record, around nine tenths of them singletons. Jointly, the top ten make up 0.11% to 0.15% of the sample.

CDR1 and CDR2 are read off the germline V gene as WSHSY and SAAADI. Relative to germline, V is 7 bases shorter and J is 0 bases shorter, with 10 bases between their ends. The CDR3 sequence holds 13 residues, the cysteine and phenylalanine included. Kept here is only the CDR3 DNA, which spans 39 bases and is read in frame from base 1. The TCR originated in a man aged 18 to 30 in good health. The chain joins TRBV10-2 to TRBJ2-7; TRBD2 is possibly the D segment (5 matching bases). Sequencing was performed on naive CD4+ T cells sorted from blood. This specimen's cell subset or site label, per the study, means: CD45RA+ positively selected. The nucleotide sequence reads as follows: TGCGCCAGCACTCTCGGACTCTCCTACGAGCAGTACTTC. The resulting protein is CASTLGLSYEQYF.